This T cell receptor beta chain was retrieved from a study of shared T cell receptors in the human thymus. Only in-frame clones appear in the TCRdb table, and some are missing; sequencing was by immunoSEQ multiplex PCR. The table shows almost 550,000 clones, with around 78% occurring only once. The CDR3 has 13 amino acids. V was clipped by 4 bases and J by 2 bases; unmatched bases: 0. Germline-derived CDR1 and CDR2 are SGHNT and YENEEA. This sample was also put to use in a study of human thymus T cells. That investigation notes: Resections were taken during corrective heart surgery, and the thymus tissue came from these. Related research examined unrelated individuals and reported that their thymic repertoires overlapped highly.

Sequencing was carried out using thymocytes. This receptor was identified in a boy in the first two years of life with a congenital heart defect. The chain combines TRBV11-3 with TRBJ1-2; TRBD1 matches at 8 bases. DNA of the CDR3: TGTGCCAGCAGCTGGACAGGGAACTATGGCTACACCTTC. Its translation is CASSWTGNYGYTF.